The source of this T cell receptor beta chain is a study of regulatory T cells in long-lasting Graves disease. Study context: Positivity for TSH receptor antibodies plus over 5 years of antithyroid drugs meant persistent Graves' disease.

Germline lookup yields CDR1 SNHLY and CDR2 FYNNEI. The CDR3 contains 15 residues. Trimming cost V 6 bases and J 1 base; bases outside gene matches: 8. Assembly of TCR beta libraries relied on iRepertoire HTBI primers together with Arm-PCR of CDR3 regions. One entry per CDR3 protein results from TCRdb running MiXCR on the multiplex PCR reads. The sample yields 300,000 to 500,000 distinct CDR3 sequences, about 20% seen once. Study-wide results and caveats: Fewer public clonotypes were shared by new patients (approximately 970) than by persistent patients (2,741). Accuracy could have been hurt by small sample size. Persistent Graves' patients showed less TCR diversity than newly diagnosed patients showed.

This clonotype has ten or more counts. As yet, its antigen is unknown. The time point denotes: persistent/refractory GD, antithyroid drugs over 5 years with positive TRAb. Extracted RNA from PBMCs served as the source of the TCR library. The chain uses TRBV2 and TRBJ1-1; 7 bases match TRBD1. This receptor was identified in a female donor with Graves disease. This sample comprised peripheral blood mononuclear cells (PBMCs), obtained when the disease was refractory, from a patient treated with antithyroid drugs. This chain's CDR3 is CASRGQGGENTEAFF. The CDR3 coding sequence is TGTGCCAGCAGGGGTCAGGGGGGGGAGAACACTGAAGCTTTCTTT.